The 30 T cell receptor beta chains given below trace back to one sample, sequenced in a study of T cells in Graves' hyperthyroidism and ophthalmopathy. Amplified TCR beta CDR3 regions derived from RNA transcripts. A set of HTBI primers served as the primers for a first-round RT-PCR of the TCR CDR3. TCRdb analysed the multiplex PCR reads with MiXCR anew, one entry per CDR3 protein. The sample includes about 360,000 distinct CDR3 sequences, roughly 25% of them seen just once. Sequencing was done on a sample of blood. The receptor source for this set is a man aged 45-60 years with Graves' hyperthyroidism.

The V and J genes are TRBV3-1 and TRBJ2-1; TRBD2 matches 13 bases. Germline V CDR1 and CDR2: LGHDT, YNNKEL (reference sequence). CDR3 size: 15 residues. The V segment lost 4 bases and the J segment 9 bases; nucleotides outside the gene matches: 6. As DNA, the CDR3 is TGTGCCAGCAGCCCCCGGACTAGCGGGAGCGGTGAGCAGTTCTTC. It specifies CASSPRTSGSGEQFF.

The chain is built from TRBV29-1 and TRBJ2-1, with 8 bases identical to TRBD2. The germline CDR1 and CDR2 sequences are SQVTM and ANQGSEA. V shed 4 bases and J 10 bases; nucleotides not matched to a gene: 9. The CDR3 contains 13 residues. The chain's CDR3 is CSVVQRERGEQFF. In nucleotides, the CDR3 is TGCAGCGTTGTACAGCGGGAGAGGGGGGAGCAGTTCTTC.

The V call is TRBV2, the J call TRBJ1-2; weak D call: TRBD1 (6 bases). Germline CDR1 and CDR2: SNHLY and FYNNEI. Trimming stripped 5 bases from V and 6 bases from J, with 19 bases between. This CDR3 is 15 amino acids long. The CDR3 here is CASSSEGGQRHGYTF. The CDR3 region has the DNA TGTGCCAGCAGTTCTGAAGGGGGGCAGCGTCATGGCTACACCTTC. Variable domain in full (rest from reference TRBV2 and TRBJ1-2): EPEVTQTPSHQVTQMGQEVILRCVPISNHLYFYWYRQILGQKVEFLVSFYNNEISEKSEIFDDQFSVERPDGSNFTLKIRSTKLEDSAMYFCASSSEGGQRHGYTFGSGTRLTVV.

The table lists this clonotype with many counts. The rearrangement uses TRBV2 and TRBJ2-7, with TRBD1 matching 10 bases. Germline CDR1 is SNHLY and CDR2 is FYNNEI. Germline trimming cut 8 bases from V and 0 bases from J; bases unmatched to any gene: 4. This CDR3 region has 14 residues. CDR3 protein: CASGQGVSSYEQYF. In DNA form, the CDR3 reads TGTGCCAGCGGACAGGGGGTGAGCTCCTACGAGCAGTACTTC. Full variable domain (remainder filled in from reference TRBV2 and TRBJ2-7): EPEVTQTPSHQVTQMGQEVILRCVPISNHLYFYWYRQILGQKVEFLVSFYNNEISEKSEIFDDQFSVERPDGSNFTLKIRSTKLEDSAMYFCASGQGVSSYEQYFGPGTRLTVT.

This sequence joins TRBV28 and TRBJ2-5; weak D call: TRBD2 (5 bases). Germline V gene data show CDR1 as MDHEN and CDR2 as SYDVKM. Trimming removed 6 bases from V and 5 bases from J, with 16 bases in between. The CDR3 consists of 14 residues. The CDR3 spells CASSQDEGLETQYF. CDR3 nucleotide sequence: TGTGCCAGCAGCCAAGATGAGGGCCTGGAGACCCAGTACTTC.

The V gene is TRBV30, the J gene TRBJ1-1; 9 bases agree with TRBD1. This CDR3 has 13 amino acids. The V gene's germline CDR1 is GTSNPN and CDR2 SVGIG (reference sequence). V lost 2 bases, J lost 8 bases, and 6 bases stayed unmatched. The CDR3 is CAWSSGQGREAFF. The CDR3 nucleotides read TGTGCCTGGAGTTCGGGACAGGGACGAGAAGCTTTCTTT.

This clonotype was observed a handful of times. The chain is built from TRBV18 and TRBJ2-5; the D is unclear. Germline loops: CDR1 KGHSH, CDR2 LQKENI. There are 16 residues in the CDR3. V lost 3 bases to trimming and J lost 3 bases, with 17 bases between them. CDR3 protein: CASSPIPTQPKETQYF. The CDR3 nucleotides read TGTGCCAGCTCACCGATCCCAACACAACCTAAAGAGACCCAGTACTTC.

The J gene is TRBJ2-3, the V gene TRBV7-9; TRBD1 aligns across 7 bases. The germline CDR1 and CDR2 sequences are SEHNR and FQNEAQ (reference sequence). J was trimmed by 5 bases and V by 1 base; bases with no gene match: 0. This CDR3 contains 13 residues. CDR3 nucleotide sequence: TGTGCCAGCAGCTTAGGACAGGGAGATACGCAGTATTTT. Amino acids: CASSLGQGDTQYF.

This chain joins TRBV28 and TRBJ2-1, with D possibly being TRBD1 (6 bases). Trimming pared 10 bases from V and 9 bases from J, leaving 19 bases between. From germline, CDR1 is MDHEN and CDR2 SYDVKM. There are 13 residues in the CDR3. CDR3 in DNA: TGTGCCATCAGCCGGACAGATACACGTGAGCAGTTCTTC. Residues: CAISRTDTREQFF. The full variable domain, its missing parts supplied by reference TRBV28 and TRBJ2-1, is DVKVTQSSRYLVKRTGEKVFLECVQDMDHENMFWYRQDPGLGLRLIYFSYDVKMKEKGDIPEGYSVSREKKERFSLILESASTNQTSMYLCAISRTDTREQFFGPGTRLTVL.

This clonotype was seen more than once but under ten times. The chain combines TRBV5-1 with TRBJ2-6; perhaps D is TRBD1 or TRBD2 (5 bases each). The V gene's germline CDR1 is SGHRS and CDR2 YFSETQ. The ends were cut back, 0 bases at V and 4 bases at J, with 8 bases in the middle. The CDR3 is 15 amino acids. The CDR3 sequence is CASSLGDEGANVLTF. The CDR3 nucleotides are TGCGCCAGCAGCTTGGGGGACGAGGGGGCCAACGTCCTGACTTTC.

The table lists this clonotype with a few counts. This chain joins TRBV20-1 and TRBJ2-7; D possibly corresponds to TRBD2 (6 bases). This CDR3 contains 15 residues. V was shortened by 0 bases and J by 0 bases, with 12 bases between the two germline ends. Germline values: CDR1 DFQATT, CDR2 SNEGSKA (reference sequence). The CDR3 DNA sequence: TGCAGTGCTAGAGATAGCCAGCGGGTCTCCTACGAGCAGTACTTC. This translates into CSARDSQRVSYEQYF.

The chain has TRBV7-2 and TRBJ2-7; 7 nucleotides align to TRBD1. With V trimmed by 5 bases and J by 6 bases, 10 bases remained unmatched. Germline values: CDR1 SGHTA, CDR2 FQGNSA. CDR3 length: 14 amino acids. The CDR3 DNA sequence: TGTGCCAGCAGCCCGGGACAGCCGAGGGTCGAGCAGTACTTC. It yields the protein CASSPGQPRVEQYF.

This chain connects TRBV12-3 or TRBV12-4 to TRBJ1-2; TRBD1 agrees at 9 bases. CDR3 length equals 13 residues. The ends lost 7 bases at V and 5 bases at J; junction bases unmatched: 5. This CDR3 reads CASTRDRVYGYTF. The CDR3 nucleotides read TGTGCCAGCACCCGGGACAGGGTATATGGCTACACCTTC.

Many counts were recorded for this clonotype. This chain joins TRBV28 and TRBJ2-3; 7 nucleotides line up with TRBD1. Germline lookup yields CDR1 MDHEN and CDR2 SYDVKM. This CDR3 is built from 14 residues. V trimming: 6 bases; J trimming: 3 bases; junction bases outside the gene matches: 6. The CDR3 nucleotides are TGTGCCAGCAGGGGACAGCATGCGACAGATACGCAGTATTTT. Protein sequence: CASRGQHATDTQYF.

Many counts were recorded for this clonotype. The chain recombines TRBV2 with TRBJ2-3; 9 positions agree with TRBD2. CDR1 and CDR2 from the germline V gene are SNHLY and FYNNEI. Losses at the gene ends were 0 bases for V and 5 bases for J; bases not matched to a gene: 3. There are 15 residues in the CDR3. This CDR3 is CASSEASGSGDTQYF. The CDR3 DNA follows: TGTGCCAGCAGTGAAGCTAGCGGGAGCGGAGATACGCAGTATTTT.

The gene calls are TRBV11-2 and TRBJ2-1; D is possibly TRBD2 (5 bases). This CDR3 spans 17 amino acids. Deletions cut 4 bases from V and 0 bases from J, with 16 bases between. Germline V gene sequence: CDR1 SGHAT, CDR2 FQNNGV. The CDR3 loop reads CASSSGLLSSSYNEQFF. CDR3 DNA: TGTGCCAGCAGCTCTGGACTGCTCTCAAGCTCCTACAATGAGCAGTTCTTC.

CDR3 coding DNA: TGCGCCAGCAGCCAGCCGCGGGGGAGCTCCTACAATGAGCAGTTCTTC. Translation gives CASSQPRGSSYNEQFF. The rearrangement uses TRBV4-1 and TRBJ2-1; 7 nucleotides match TRBD2. In germline, CDR1 is MGHRA, CDR2 YSYEKL. The V and J ends lost 3 bases and 0 bases, in that order; junction bases with no gene match: 5. The CDR3 consists of 16 residues.

This clonotype was seen ten or more times. The chain recombines TRBV7-3 with TRBJ2-1; D remains ambiguous. The CDR3 has 16 residues. Trimming stripped 1 base from V and 4 bases from J, with 14 bases between. Looked up from germline, CDR1 is SGHTA and CDR2 is FQGTGA. This CDR3 reads CASSLIRIDPYNEQFF. In DNA, the CDR3 is TGTGCCAGCAGCTTAATAAGGATAGACCCATACAATGAGCAGTTCTTC.

About this clonotype: The junction does not match germline at one end; this may be a read error. The chain uses TRBV7-7 and TRBJ2-7; maybe TRBD2 (5 bases). CDR1 is SSHAT, CDR2 FNYEAQ, per germline (reference sequence). The CDR3 contains 13 residues. In nucleotides, the CDR3 is TGTGCTAGCAGCTTAGCGATGGGCTACGAGCAGTACTTC. It specifies CASSLAMGYEQYF.

The sample holds a few counts of this clonotype. The gene calls are TRBV4-1 and TRBJ1-2; 10 bases are a match to TRBD1. CDR1 is MGHRA, CDR2 YSYEKL, per germline. Unmatched junction bases numbered 10, after V lost 5 bases and J lost 4 bases. There are 16 residues in the CDR3. The CDR3 bases are TGCGCCAGCAGCGGGAACAGACAGGGGGCGATCTATGGCTACACCTTC. This sequence encodes CASSGNRQGAIYGYTF.

This clonotype is a singleton in its sample. This chain connects TRBV6-1 to TRBJ2-5; the D call may be TRBD1 or TRBD2 (5 bases each). CDR3 length: 14 amino acids. V lost 2 bases, J lost 5 bases, and 12 bases lay in between. Per the germline V gene, CDR1 is MNHNS and CDR2 is SASEGT. CDR3 region: CASSERAGTETQYF. The CDR3 DNA follows: TGTGCCAGCAGTGAACGGGCAGGGACGGAGACCCAGTACTTC.

The table lists this clonotype with many counts. J is TRBJ2-2 and V is TRBV7-3; D remains ambiguous. The germline CDR1 and CDR2 sequences are SGHTA and FQGTGA. Trimming cost V 2 bases and J 3 bases, with 10 bases left between them. CDR3 size: 15 residues. This CDR3 is CASSLGLEYTGELFF. The CDR3 DNA is TGTGCCAGCAGCTTAGGGTTGGAGTACACCGGGGAGCTGTTTTTT.

The chain recombines TRBV3-1 with TRBJ1-4; no firm D call. Germline CDR1 LGHDT, CDR2 YNNKEL (reference sequence). Deletions cut 4 bases from V and 7 bases from J, with 13 bases between. The CDR3 contains 14 residues. For the CDR3, the DNA is TGTGCCAGCAGCCCAGAGGCGGAGATTGAAAAACTGTTTTTT. It codes for CASSPEAEIEKLFF.

There are many counts of this clonotype. The chain is built from TRBV11-2 and TRBJ2-3, with D unclear. CDR1 is SGHAT, CDR2 FQNNGV, per germline. The CDR3 runs 15 residues. Trimming left V 2 bases short and J 1 base short, with 10 bases between. The DNA of the CDR3 is TGTGCCAGCAGCTTAACCCCAGTCGGCACAGATACGCAGTATTTT. It specifies CASSLTPVGTDTQYF.

In DNA form, the CDR3 reads TGTGCCAGCTCACCACCTCCCAGGACCGATACGCAGTATTTT. Protein product: CASSPPPRTDTQYF. The chain recombines TRBV18 with TRBJ2-3; no clear D gene. The CDR3 has 14 residues. With 0 bases removed from V and 6 bases from J, the gap between germline ends came to 10 bases. The germline CDR1 and CDR2 sequences are KGHSH and LQKENI. Complete variable domain (other parts from reference TRBV18 and TRBJ2-3): NAGVMQNPRHLVRRRGQEARLRCSPMKGHSHVYWYRQLPEEGLKFMVYLQKENIIDESGMPKERFSAEFPKEGPSILRIQQVVRGDSAAYFCASSPPPRTDTQYFGPGTRLTVL.

There are a few counts of this clonotype. This rearrangement joins TRBV20-1 to TRBJ2-5; a possible D gene is TRBD2 (5 bases). CDR3 length: 15 amino acids. Trimming took 5 bases from V and 3 from J, leaving 19 bases between them. Germline V gene data show CDR1 as DFQATT and CDR2 as SNEGSKA (reference sequence). The chain's CDR3 is CSASSKTGLKETQYF. For the CDR3, the DNA is TGCAGTGCTTCTAGTAAGACGGGGTTGAAAGAGACCCAGTACTTC.

This clonotype was counted only a few times. The V call is TRBV27, the J call TRBJ2-1, with 11 positions matching TRBD2. J lost 8 bases, V lost 6 bases, and 12 bases had no gene match. Per germline, CDR1 MNHEY and CDR2 SMNVEV (reference sequence). The CDR3 covers 16 residues. In DNA, the CDR3 is TGTGCCAGCAGCGGCGGACTAGCGGGCCCCCTCGATGAGCAGTTCTTC. Translated, it gives CASSGGLAGPLDEQFF.

There are a few counts of this clonotype. The chain couples TRBV11-1 to TRBJ1-2; D uncertain. This CDR3 comprises 15 residues. Trimming removed 5 bases from V and 0 bases from J, with 13 bases in between. Germline-derived CDR1 and CDR2 are SGHAT and FQDESV (reference sequence). CDR3 sequence: CASSQTDGSNYGYTF. The DNA of the CDR3 is TGTGCCAGCAGCCAGACGGACGGATCTAACTATGGCTACACCTTC.

Many counts were recorded for this clonotype. This sequence joins TRBV27 and TRBJ2-3, with D perhaps assigned TRBD1 or TRBD2 (6 bases each). The germline gives CDR1 MNHEY, CDR2 SMNVEV (reference sequence). The V end was cut by 0 bases, the J end by 3 bases, with 13 bases between. The CDR3 length is 16 residues. The CDR3 region has the DNA TGTGCCAGCAGTTTATCGCGCAGGGGAGGTACAGATACGCAGTATTTT. It encodes CASSLSRRGGTDTQYF.

This clonotype was detected many times. The gene calls are TRBV11-3 and TRBJ1-2; tentatively, D is TRBD1 (5 bases). V lost 0 bases, J lost 8 bases, and 13 bases lay in between. Per germline, CDR1 SGHNT and CDR2 YENEEA. The CDR3 runs 14 residues. CDR3 residues: CASSLDRGQLGYTF. CDR3 bases: TGTGCCAGCAGCTTAGATCGAGGACAACTCGGCTACACCTTC.